The clone carrying this T cell receptor (beta chain) was counted only a few times. These data originate in a study of blood T cell repertoires in COVID-19. For the study at large: The United States, Italy and Spain provided the acute and convalescent COVID-19 samples. The analysed material was cDNA or gDNA that came from T cells, B-cell-depleted T cells, or PBMCs.

It was during active infection that Seattle patients were enrolled and then longitudinally followed. Sequencing used immunoSEQ multiplex PCR; TCRdb keeps in-frame clones, though not all of them. The sample contains approximately 100,000 clones, around 90% of which appear only once. V was clipped by 4 bases and J by 0 bases, with 15 bases between them. This CDR3 comprises 16 residues. The germline V gene encodes CDR1 SGHRS and CDR2 YFSETQ. The TCR sequence derives from a human donor with COVID-19, enrolled during active disease. The donor label of this sample is uncertain. The rearrangement links TRBV5-1 to TRBJ2-3; possibly TRBD2 for D (5 bases). Sample: peripheral blood. CDR3 loop: CASSPGHRTSTDTQYF. The CDR3 DNA sequence: TGCGCCAGCAGCCCCGGCCATCGGACTAGCACAGATACGCAGTATTTT.